The sequence of this TCR beta chain was determined in a study of blood T cell repertoires in COVID-19. Whole-study context: From the United States, Italy and Spain came samples of acute and convalescent COVID-19. T cells, B-cell-depleted T cells, or PBMCs provided the cDNA or gDNA that served as material.

Germline lookup yields CDR1 LGHNT and CDR2 FRNRAP. This CDR3 has 15 amino acids. The V and J ends lost 4 bases and 5 bases respectively, with 17 bases between them. Study processing details: Reference gene primer amplification gave nucleated cell count estimates. Sequencing was performed with immunoSEQ multiplex PCR; in TCRdb, only in-frame clones are kept and a portion is missing. V and J calls and clone size are copied from that table; D and trimming were computed from the DNA. The sample gives roughly 230,000 clones, 75% to 90% of which show up once; roughly 5% is in the top ten. The TCR sequence derives from a woman aged 40 to 50 who had recovered from COVID-19. Specimen: peripheral blood. This chain links TRBV12-5 with TRBJ1-1, with a weak D call TRBD1 (5 bases). Here the CDR3 reads CASGSSRQPRTEAFF. The CDR3 nucleotides read TGTGCTAGTGGTTCCTCCAGACAGCCACGGACTGAAGCTTTCTTT.